These 10 T cell receptor beta chains originate from one sample sequenced in a study of cytomegalovirus exposure and HLA in healthy donors. The PCR was carried out with 60 Vbeta primers and 13 Jbeta primers. Here immunoSEQ multiplex PCR was the method, and the copy in TCRdb shows in-frame clones only, minus some. The profile covers about 120,000 clones, with roughly 80% appearing a single time and 5.4% taken by the ten largest. The material sequenced was PBMCs. All receptors derive from a woman aged 30 to 39 in good health and CMV-seropositive.

V is TRBV21-1 and J is TRBJ2-7; TRBD1, the table's D call, lacks a check against the DNA. TRBV21-1 is a known pseudogene. CDR3 length: 15 amino acids. The CDR3 here is CASRMDTMRTYEQYF. CDR3 DNA: TGTGCCAGCAGGATGGACACCATGCGAACCTACGAGCAGTACTTC.

This chain connects TRBV5-6 to TRBJ2-1; D remains ambiguous. Germline CDR1 reads SGHDT; CDR2 reads YYEEEE. V dropped 1 base and J dropped 4 bases, with 12 bases sitting between them. CDR3 length equals 15 residues. The CDR3 loop is CASSLYAPLYNEQFF. CDR3 coding DNA: TGTGCCAGCAGCTTGTATGCGCCCTTATACAATGAGCAGTTCTTC. Together with reference TRBV5-6 and TRBJ2-1, the CDR3 gives the full variable domain: DAGVTQSPTHLIKTRGQQVTLRCSPKSGHDTVSWYQQALGQGPQFIFQYYEEEERQRGNFPDRFSGHQFPNYSSELNVNALLLGDSALYLCASSLYAPLYNEQFFGPGTRLTVL.

The chain links TRBV5-4 to TRBJ2-5, with 11 positions matching TRBD2. The CDR3 loop spans 15 amino acids. V lost 0 bases to trimming and J lost 3 bases; unmatched junction nucleotides: 1. Per germline, CDR1 SGHNT and CDR2 YYREEE (reference sequence). CDR3 in amino acids: CASSLVAGGKETQYF. As DNA, the CDR3 is TGTGCCAGCAGCTTGGTAGCGGGGGGGAAAGAGACCCAGTACTTC.

The chain couples TRBV6-1 to TRBJ2-7; D might be TRBD1 (7 bases). The germline V and J ends were trimmed by 10 bases and 0 bases, with 16 bases remaining between them. The CDR3 contains 14 residues. The germline V gene has CDR1 MNHNS and CDR2 SASEGT. The DNA of the CDR3 is TGTGCCATCAGGGGGGCAGGGACCTCCTACGAGCAGTACTTC. Residues: CAIRGAGTSYEQYF.

The chain recombines TRBV7-9 with TRBJ2-2; maybe TRBD2 (6 bases). In germline, CDR1 is SEHNR, CDR2 FQNEAQ (reference sequence). The CDR3 consists of 17 residues. The V and J ends lost 1 base and 6 bases respectively, with 18 bases between them. The CDR3 is CASSLGTTLLFAGELFF. In DNA form, the CDR3 reads TGTGCCAGCAGCTTAGGGACTACCCTTTTGTTCGCCGGGGAGCTGTTTTTT.

The chain couples TRBV27 to TRBJ2-3; maybe TRBD2 (6 bases). V lost 5 bases, J lost 5 bases, and 20 bases lay in between. Germline lookup yields CDR1 MNHEY and CDR2 SMNVEV (reference sequence). The CDR3 covers 16 residues. This CDR3 reads CASSLSKAGGLDTQYF. The CDR3 nucleotides are TGTGCCAGCAGTCTCTCCAAAGCGGGCGGCCTAGATACGCAGTATTTT.

The V gene is TRBV6-5, the J gene TRBJ1-5, with 8 bases matching TRBD1. The ends lost 4 bases at V and 6 bases at J; junction bases unmatched: 11. The germline V gene has CDR1 MNHEY and CDR2 SVGAGI. CDR3 size: 16 residues. DNA for the CDR3: TGTGCCAGCAGTTCCGGGGACAGGCGTGGAAGTCAGCCCCAGCATTTT. Amino acid sequence: CASSSGDRRGSQPQHF.

This chain joins TRBV2 and TRBJ2-1; D gene uncertain. In germline, CDR1 is SNHLY, CDR2 FYNNEI. CDR3 size: 12 residues. Trimming pared 3 bases from V and 8 bases from J, leaving 8 bases between. In DNA, the CDR3 is TGTGCCAGCAGTGATATTCCTTATGAGCAGTTCTTC. The encoded protein is CASSDIPYEQFF. Complete variable domain (other parts from reference TRBV2 and TRBJ2-1): EPEVTQTPSHQVTQMGQEVILRCVPISNHLYFYWYRQILGQKVEFLVSFYNNEISEKSEIFDDQFSVERPDGSNFTLKIRSTKLEDSAMYFCASSDIPYEQFFGPGTRLTVL.

The chain joins TRBV28 to TRBJ2-7; TRBD1 might be the D (6 bases). V was cut by 3 bases and J by 0 bases, with 12 bases left in between. The CDR3 is 15 residues long. CDR1 is MDHEN and CDR2 is SYDVKM in the germline V gene. The chain's CDR3 is CASSLWWDTSYEQYF. CDR3 DNA sequence: TGTGCCAGCAGTTTGTGGTGGGACACCTCCTACGAGCAGTACTTC.

The rearrangement links TRBV6-4 to TRBJ2-4, with 10 bases fitting TRBD2. The germline V gene has CDR1 MRHNA and CDR2 SNTAGT. J gave up 2 bases and V 9 bases, and 13 bases lay outside the gene matches. The CDR3 sequence is 17 residues long. This CDR3 reads CARPIAGGGRTKNIQYF. Here the CDR3 DNA reads TGTGCCAGACCTATAGCGGGAGGTGGGCGGACCAAAAACATTCAGTACTTC.